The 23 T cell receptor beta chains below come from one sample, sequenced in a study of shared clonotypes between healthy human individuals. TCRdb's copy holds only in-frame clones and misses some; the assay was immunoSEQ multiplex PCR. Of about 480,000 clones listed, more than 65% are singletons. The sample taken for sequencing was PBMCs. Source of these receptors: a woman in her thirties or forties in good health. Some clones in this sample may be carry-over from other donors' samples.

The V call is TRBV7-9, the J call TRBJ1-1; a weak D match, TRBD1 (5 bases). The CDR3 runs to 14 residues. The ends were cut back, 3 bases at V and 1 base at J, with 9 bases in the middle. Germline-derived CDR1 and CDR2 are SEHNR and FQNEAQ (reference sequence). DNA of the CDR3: TGTGCCAGCAGCTTGTTGGGGCAGAACACTGAAGCTTTCTTT. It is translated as CASSLLGQNTEAFF.

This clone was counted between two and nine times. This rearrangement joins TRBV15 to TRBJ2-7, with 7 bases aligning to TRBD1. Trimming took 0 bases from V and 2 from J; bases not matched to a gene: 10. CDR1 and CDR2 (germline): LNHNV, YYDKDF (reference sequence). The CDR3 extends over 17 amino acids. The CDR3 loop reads CATSRDRLTGNTYEQYF. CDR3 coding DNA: TGTGCCACCAGCAGAGATCGGCTGACAGGGAATACCTACGAGCAGTACTTC.

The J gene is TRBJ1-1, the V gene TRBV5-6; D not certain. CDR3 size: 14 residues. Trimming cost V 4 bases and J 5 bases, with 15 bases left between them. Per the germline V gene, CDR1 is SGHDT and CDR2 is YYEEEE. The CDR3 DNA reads TGTGCCAGCAGCGCCATGGAAGTTAGGACTGAAGCTTTCTTT. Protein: CASSAMEVRTEAFF.

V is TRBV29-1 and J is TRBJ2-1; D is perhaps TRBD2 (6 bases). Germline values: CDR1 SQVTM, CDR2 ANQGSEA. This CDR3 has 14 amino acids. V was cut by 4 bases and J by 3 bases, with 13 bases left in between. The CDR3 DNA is TGCAGCGTTGGTAGCGGAAACCTCTACAATGAGCAGTTCTTC. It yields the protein CSVGSGNLYNEQFF.

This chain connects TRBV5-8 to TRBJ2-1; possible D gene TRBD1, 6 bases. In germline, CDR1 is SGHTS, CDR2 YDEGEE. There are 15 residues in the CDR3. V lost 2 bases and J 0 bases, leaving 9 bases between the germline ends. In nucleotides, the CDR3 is TGTGCCAGCAGCTTCCAGGGGAGCTCCTACAATGAGCAGTTCTTC. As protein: CASSFQGSSYNEQFF.

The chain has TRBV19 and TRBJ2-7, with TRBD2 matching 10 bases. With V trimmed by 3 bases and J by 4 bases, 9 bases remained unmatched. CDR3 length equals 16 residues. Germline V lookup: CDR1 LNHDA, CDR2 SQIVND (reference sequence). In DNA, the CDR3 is TGTGCCAGTAGTATTAGTGCGGCTAGCGGGAGTTACGAGCAGTACTTC. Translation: CASSISAASGSYEQYF.

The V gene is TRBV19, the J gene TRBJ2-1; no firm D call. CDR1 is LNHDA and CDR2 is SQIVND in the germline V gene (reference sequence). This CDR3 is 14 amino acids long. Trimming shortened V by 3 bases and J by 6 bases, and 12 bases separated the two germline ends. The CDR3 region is CASSIGQNLNEQFF. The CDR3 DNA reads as TGTGCCAGTAGTATCGGCCAGAACCTCAATGAGCAGTTCTTC.

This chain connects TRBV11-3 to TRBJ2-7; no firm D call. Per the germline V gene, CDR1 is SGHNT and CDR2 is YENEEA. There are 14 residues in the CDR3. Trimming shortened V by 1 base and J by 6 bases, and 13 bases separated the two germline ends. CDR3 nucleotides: TGTGCCAGCAGCTTAGGGTCCAGGTCAGGCGAGCAGTACTTC. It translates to CASSLGSRSGEQYF.

CDR3 loop: CASGSVFSYEQYF. The CDR3 DNA is TGTGCCAGCGGATCAGTTTTCAGCTACGAGCAGTACTTC. The genes are TRBV11-2 and TRBJ2-7; no clear D. The germline V gene encodes CDR1 SGHAT and CDR2 FQNNGV. CDR3 length equals 13 residues. The germline V and J ends were trimmed by 8 bases and 3 bases, with 14 bases remaining between them.

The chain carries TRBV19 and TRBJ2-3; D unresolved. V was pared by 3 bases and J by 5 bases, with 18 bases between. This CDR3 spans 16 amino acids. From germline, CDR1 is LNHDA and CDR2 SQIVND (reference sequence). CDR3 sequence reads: CASSIGWDHVGDTQYF. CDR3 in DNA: TGTGCCAGTAGTATCGGCTGGGATCATGTGGGAGATACGCAGTATTTT.

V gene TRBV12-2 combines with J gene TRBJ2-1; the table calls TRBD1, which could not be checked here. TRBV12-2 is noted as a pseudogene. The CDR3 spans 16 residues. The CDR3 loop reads CASRGTVLAIVDEQFF. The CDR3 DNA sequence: TGTGCAAGTCGCGGGACAGTGTTGGCTATCGTCGATGAGCAGTTCTTC.

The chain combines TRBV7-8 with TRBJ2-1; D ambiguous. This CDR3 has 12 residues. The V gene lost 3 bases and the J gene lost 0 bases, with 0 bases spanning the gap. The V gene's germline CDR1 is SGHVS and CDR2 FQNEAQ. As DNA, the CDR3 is TGTGCCAGCAGCTTCTCCTACAATGAGCAGTTCTTC. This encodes CASSFSYNEQFF.

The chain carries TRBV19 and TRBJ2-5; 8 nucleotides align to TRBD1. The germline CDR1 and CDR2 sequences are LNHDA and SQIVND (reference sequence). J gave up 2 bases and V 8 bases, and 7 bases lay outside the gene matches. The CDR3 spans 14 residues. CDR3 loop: CASGTTGAQETQYF. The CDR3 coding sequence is TGTGCCAGTGGAACGACAGGGGCGCAAGAGACCCAGTACTTC.

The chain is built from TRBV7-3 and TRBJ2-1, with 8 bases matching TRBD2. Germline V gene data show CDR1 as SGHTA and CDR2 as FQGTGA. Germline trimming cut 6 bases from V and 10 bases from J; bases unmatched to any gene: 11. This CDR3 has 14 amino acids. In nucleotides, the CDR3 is TGTGCCAGCAGATCAGGACTAGCCACGCGGGAGCAGTTCTTC. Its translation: CASRSGLATREQFF.

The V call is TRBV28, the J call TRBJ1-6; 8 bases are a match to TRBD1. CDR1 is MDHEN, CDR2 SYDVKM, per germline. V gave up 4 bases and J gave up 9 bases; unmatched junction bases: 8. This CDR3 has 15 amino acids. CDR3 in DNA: TGTGCCAGCAGTTCTGGGGGACAGGAGACTTCACCCCTCCACTTT. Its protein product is CASSSGGQETSPLHF.

CDR3 coding DNA: TGTGCCAGTGGTAGCAGAATTAGCACAGATACGCAGTATTTT. Protein sequence: CASGSRISTDTQYF. The rearrangement joins TRBV19 to TRBJ2-3; no clear D. V was trimmed by 8 bases and J by 0 bases, leaving 12 bases between them. The CDR3 covers 14 residues. Germline CDR1 LNHDA, CDR2 SQIVND (reference sequence).

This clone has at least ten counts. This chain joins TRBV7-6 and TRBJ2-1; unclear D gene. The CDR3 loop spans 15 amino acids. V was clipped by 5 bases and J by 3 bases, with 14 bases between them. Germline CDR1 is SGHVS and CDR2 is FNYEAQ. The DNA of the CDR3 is TGTGCCAGCAGCCCTGGGAATCAAAACTACAATGAGCAGTTCTTC. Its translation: CASSPGNQNYNEQFF.

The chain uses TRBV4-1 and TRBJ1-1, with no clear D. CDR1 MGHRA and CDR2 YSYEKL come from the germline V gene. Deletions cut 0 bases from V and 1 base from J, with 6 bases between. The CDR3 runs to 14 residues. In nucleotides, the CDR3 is TGCGCCAGCAGCCAAGATTGGAGGAACACTGAAGCTTTCTTT. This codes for CASSQDWRNTEAFF.

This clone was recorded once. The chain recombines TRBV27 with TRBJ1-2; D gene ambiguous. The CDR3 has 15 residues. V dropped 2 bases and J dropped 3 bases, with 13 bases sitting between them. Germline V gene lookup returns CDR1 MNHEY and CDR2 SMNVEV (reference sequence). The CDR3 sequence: CASSLKGVVDYGYTF. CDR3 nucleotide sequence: TGTGCCAGCAGTTTAAAGGGAGTGGTGGACTATGGCTACACCTTC.

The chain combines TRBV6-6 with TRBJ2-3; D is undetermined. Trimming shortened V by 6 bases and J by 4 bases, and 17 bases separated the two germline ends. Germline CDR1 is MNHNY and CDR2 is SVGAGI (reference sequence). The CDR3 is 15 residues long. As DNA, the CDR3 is TGTGCCAGCAGACTCCAGCAGGAATGGGCAGATACGCAGTATTTT. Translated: CASRLQQEWADTQYF.

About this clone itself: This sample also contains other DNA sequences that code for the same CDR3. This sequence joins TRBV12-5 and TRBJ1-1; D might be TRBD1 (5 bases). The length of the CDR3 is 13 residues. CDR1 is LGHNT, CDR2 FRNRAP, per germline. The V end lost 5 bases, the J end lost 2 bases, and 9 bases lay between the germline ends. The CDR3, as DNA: TGTGCTAGTGGTCCGGACACCAACACTGAAGCTTTCTTT. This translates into CASGPDTNTEAFF.

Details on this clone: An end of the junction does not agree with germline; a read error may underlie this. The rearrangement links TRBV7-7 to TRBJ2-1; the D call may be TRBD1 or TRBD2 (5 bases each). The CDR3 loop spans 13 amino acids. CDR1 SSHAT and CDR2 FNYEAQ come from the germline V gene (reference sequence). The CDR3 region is CASSSGTHNEQFF. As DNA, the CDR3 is TGTGCTAGCAGTTCCGGGACGCACAATGAGCAGTTCTTC.

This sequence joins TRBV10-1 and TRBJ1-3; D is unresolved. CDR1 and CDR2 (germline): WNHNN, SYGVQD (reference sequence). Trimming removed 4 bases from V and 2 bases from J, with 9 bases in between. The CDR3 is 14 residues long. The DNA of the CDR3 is TGCGCCAGCAGTGGGGGAGACACTGGAAACACCATATATTTT. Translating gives CASSGGDTGNTIYF.